One and the same sample provided the 3 T cell receptor beta chains below, sequenced in a study of T cell repertoires in cytomegalovirus infection. TCRdb reprocessed the reads via MiXCR and lists one record per CDR3 protein. The sample shows about 740,000 distinct CDR3 sequences, roughly 35% of them seen only once. The sequencing input was PBMCs. The receptors were gathered from a human donor in good health (CMV status not recorded). Some clones in this sample may be carry-over from other donors' samples.

The chain links TRBV5-4 to TRBJ2-7; tentative D call: TRBD1 (5 bases). CDR1 and CDR2 from the germline V gene are SGHNT and YYREEE (reference sequence). This CDR3 has 14 amino acids. Trimming removed 0 bases at V and 7 bases at J, with 14 bases between. The CDR3 reads CASSLVRDGREQYF. CDR3 coding DNA: TGTGCCAGCAGCTTGGTCAGGGATGGGCGGGAGCAGTACTTC.

In regard to this clonotype: A much more abundant neighbour one base away suggests this may be a read error. The genes are TRBV7-2 and TRBJ2-7; D not certain. CDR1 and CDR2 from the germline V gene are SGHTA and FQGNSA. This CDR3 has 13 amino acids. Trimming shortened V by 2 bases and J by 2 bases, and 7 bases separated the two germline ends. The CDR3 DNA follows: TGTACCAGCAGCTTAAAAGTACCCTACGAGCAGTACTTC. This translates into CTSSLKVPYEQYF. The full variable domain, with the rest looked up from reference TRBV7-2 and TRBJ2-7, is GAGVSQSPSNKVTEKGKDVELRCDPISGHTALYWYRQSLGQGLEFLIYFQGNSAPDKSGLPSDRFSAERTGGSVSTLTIQRTQQEDSAVYLCTSSLKVPYEQYFGPGTRLTVT.

There are a few counts of this clonotype. The chain links TRBV11-3 to TRBJ2-7; TRBD1 matches 9 bases. Germline V gene lookup returns CDR1 SGHNT and CDR2 YENEEA. This CDR3 contains 16 residues. After removal of 5 bases from V and 2 bases from J, the junction contained 10 bases not matched to a gene. The CDR3 reads CASSREGGTGTYEQYF. The CDR3 nucleotides read TGTGCCAGCAGCCGTGAGGGGGGGACAGGGACCTACGAGCAGTACTTC. The variable domain in full, completed from reference TRBV11-3 and TRBJ2-7, reads EAGVVQSPRYKIIEKKQPVAFWCNPISGHNTLYWYLQNLGQGPELLIRYENEEAVDDSQLPKDRFSAERLKGVDSTLKIQPAELGDSAVYLCASSREGGTGTYEQYFGPGTRLTVT.